The entry that follows covers one T cell receptor beta chain sequence. This receptor's antigen is unknown. Per-base quality was not reported, and no clone a single base away is much larger than it. This sample was included in a study of blood T cell repertoires in COVID-19 (dated by TCRdb to the early 2020s). Notes on the research overall: Samples from collaborators originated in the United States, Italy and Spain and spanned both the acute and convalescent phases of COVID-19. The material from the prospective study consisted of cDNA or gDNA derived from T cells, B-cell-depleted T cells, or PBMCs. The dataset comprised deeply sampled blood TCRbeta repertoires from subjects exposed to, actively infected with, or recovered from COVID-19. The repertoires were released in a freely available public database meant as a resource for research on the immune response to SARS-CoV-2. The samples were drawn from the first 160 participants of the ongoing ImmuneRACE study and from over a thousand subjects provided by 6 global collaborators. Nearly every sample came with metadata listing a de-identified subject ID, COVID-19 status, age in years and sex. HLA class I and class II types, where available, came from metadata supplied by the sample provider rather than from assay-based typing. Overall study outcomes, separate from this receptor: The quantity of clinical and demographic metadata differed by source and by participant and was supplied without curation.

Taken from the germline V gene, the CDR1 and CDR2 loops are WSHSY and SAAADI. The CDR3, from cysteine to phenylalanine, totals 13 residues. Of the read, only the CDR3 DNA is kept; its 39 bases are in frame from base 1. Trimming removed 4 bases from V and 9 bases from J; the gene matches leave 8 bases unexplained. Participants in the prospective study were aged roughly 18 to 90 years, lived in approximately 26 United States geographic areas, and enrolled through a virtual design. Cohort assignment in the prospective study relied on participant-reported clinical history from a screening survey and a study questionnaire. Mobile phlebotomists in the prospective study collected whole blood, serum and a nasopharyngeal or oropharyngeal swab from every participant. Participants in the prospective study had the option to provide additional blood draws and questionnaires over a roughly two-month period. Prospective study blood samples were shipped either frozen or at room temperature before DNA extraction.

TCRbeta CDR3 regions were amplified from genomic DNA by means of the immunoSEQ Assay, a bias-controlled multiplex PCR. As for the authors' bioinformatics: The number of nucleated cells in each sample was estimated by amplification of reference gene primers within the assay. To quantify the absolute abundance of each unique TCRbeta CDR3 rearrangement, sequence reads were collapsed and filtered. For each sample, productive Simpson clonality was calculated as the square root of Simpson's diversity index across productive rearrangements. The immuneACCESS repertoire file appears here via TCRdb, limited to in-frame rearrangements. These files lack a portion of the clones; in checked studies, under half of the deficit traces to unresolved V genes, and the cause of the others is not known. V and J calls and clone size are those listed in that table; D and trimming were worked out from the DNA. The sample contains 350,000 to 400,000 clones, around nine tenths of them found a single time. The top ten clonotypes cover 0.95% to 1% of the sample.

The receptor's source is a woman in her twenties or thirties with acute COVID-19. The sequenced material came from PBMCs or T cells enriched from blood (not recorded which). The chain is assembled from TRBV10-2 and TRBJ2-7; 8 middle bases align to TRBD1. The CDR3 loop reads CASSVMDRDRQYF. The bases are TGCGCCAGCAGTGTTATGGACAGGGACAGGCAGTACTTC.